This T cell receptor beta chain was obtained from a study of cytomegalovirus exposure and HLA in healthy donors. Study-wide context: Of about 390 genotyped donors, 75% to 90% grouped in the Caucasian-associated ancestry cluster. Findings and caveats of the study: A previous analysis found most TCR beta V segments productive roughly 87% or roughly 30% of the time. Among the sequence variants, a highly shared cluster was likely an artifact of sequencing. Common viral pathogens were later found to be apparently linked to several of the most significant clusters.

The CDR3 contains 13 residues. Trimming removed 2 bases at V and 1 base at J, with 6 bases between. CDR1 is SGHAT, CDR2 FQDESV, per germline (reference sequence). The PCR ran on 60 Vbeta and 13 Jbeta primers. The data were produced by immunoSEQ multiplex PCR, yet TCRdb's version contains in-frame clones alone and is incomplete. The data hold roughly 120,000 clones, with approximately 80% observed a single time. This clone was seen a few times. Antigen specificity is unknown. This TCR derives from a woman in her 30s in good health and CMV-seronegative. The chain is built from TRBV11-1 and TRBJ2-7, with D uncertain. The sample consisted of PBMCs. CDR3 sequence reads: CASSLLFSYEQYF. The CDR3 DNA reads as TGTGCCAGCAGCTTACTGTTTTCCTACGAGCAGTACTTC.